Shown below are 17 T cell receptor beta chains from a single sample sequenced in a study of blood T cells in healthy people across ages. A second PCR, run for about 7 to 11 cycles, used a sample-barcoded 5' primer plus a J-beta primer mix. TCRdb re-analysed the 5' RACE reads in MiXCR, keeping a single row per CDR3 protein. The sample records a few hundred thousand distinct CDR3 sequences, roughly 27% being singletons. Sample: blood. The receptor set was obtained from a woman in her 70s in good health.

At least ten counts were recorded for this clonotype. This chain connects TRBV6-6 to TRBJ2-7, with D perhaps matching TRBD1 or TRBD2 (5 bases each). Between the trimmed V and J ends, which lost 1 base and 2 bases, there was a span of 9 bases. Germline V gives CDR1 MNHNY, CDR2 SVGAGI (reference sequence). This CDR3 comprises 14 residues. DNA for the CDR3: TGTGCCAGCAGTTACTATGTGGGACCCTACGAGCAGTACTTC. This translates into CASSYYVGPYEQYF.

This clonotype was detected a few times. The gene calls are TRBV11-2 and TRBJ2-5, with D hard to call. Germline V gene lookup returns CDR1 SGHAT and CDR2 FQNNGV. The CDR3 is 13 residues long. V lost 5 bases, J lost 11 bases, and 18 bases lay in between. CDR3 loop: CASSLGEAEEQYF. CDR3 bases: TGTGCCAGCAGCCTCGGTGAGGCCGAGGAGCAGTACTTC.

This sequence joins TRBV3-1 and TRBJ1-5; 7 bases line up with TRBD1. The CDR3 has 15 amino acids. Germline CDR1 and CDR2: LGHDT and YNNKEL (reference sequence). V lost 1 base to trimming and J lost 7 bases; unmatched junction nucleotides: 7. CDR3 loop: CASSQGSQGGQPQHF. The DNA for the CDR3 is TGTGCCAGCAGCCAAGGTTCCCAGGGGGGACAGCCCCAGCATTTT.

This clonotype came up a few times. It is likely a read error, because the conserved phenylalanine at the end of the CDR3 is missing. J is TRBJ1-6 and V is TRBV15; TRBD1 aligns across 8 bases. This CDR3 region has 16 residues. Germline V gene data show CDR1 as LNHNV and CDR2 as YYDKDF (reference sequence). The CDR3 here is CAASSRDRIYNSPLHL. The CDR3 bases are TGTGCCGCCAGCTCCCGGGACAGGATATATAATTCACCCCTCCACCTT.

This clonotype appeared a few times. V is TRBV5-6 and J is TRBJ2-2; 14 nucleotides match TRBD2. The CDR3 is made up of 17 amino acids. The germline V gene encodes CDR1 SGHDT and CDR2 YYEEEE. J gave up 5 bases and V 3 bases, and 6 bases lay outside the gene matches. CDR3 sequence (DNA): TGTGCCAGCAGCTCTGGACTAGCGGGAGGTGGAACCGGGGAGCTGTTTTTT. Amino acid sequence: CASSSGLAGGGTGELFF.

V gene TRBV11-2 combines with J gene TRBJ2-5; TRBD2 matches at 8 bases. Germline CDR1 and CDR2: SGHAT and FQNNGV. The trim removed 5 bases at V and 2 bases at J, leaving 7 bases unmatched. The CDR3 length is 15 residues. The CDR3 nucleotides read TGTGCCAGCAGCCCCGGGGGGGGTGAACAAGAGACCCAGTACTTC. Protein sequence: CASSPGGGEQETQYF.

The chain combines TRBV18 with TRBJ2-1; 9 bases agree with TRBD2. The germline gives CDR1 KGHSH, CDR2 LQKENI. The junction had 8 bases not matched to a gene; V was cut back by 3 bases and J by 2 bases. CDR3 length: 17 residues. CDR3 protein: CASSPQPLAGTYNEQFF. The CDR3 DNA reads TGTGCCAGCTCACCCCAGCCTCTAGCGGGAACCTACAATGAGCAGTTCTTC.

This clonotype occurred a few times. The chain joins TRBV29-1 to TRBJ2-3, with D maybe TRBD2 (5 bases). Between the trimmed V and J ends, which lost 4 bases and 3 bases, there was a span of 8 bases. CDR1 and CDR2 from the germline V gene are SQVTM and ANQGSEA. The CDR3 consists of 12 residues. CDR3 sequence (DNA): TGCAGCGTTGCGGGGATGACAGATACGCAGTATTTT. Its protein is CSVAGMTDTQYF.

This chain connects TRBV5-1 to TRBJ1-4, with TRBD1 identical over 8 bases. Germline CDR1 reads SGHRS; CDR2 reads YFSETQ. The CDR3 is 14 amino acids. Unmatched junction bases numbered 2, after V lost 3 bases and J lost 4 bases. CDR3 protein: CASSWTGLNEKLFF. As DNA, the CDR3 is TGCGCCAGCAGCTGGACAGGGCTTAATGAAAAACTGTTTTTT.

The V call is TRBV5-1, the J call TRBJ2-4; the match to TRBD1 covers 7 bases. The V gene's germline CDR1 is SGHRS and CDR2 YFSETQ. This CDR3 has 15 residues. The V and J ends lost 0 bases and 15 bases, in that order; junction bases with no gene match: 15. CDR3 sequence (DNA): TGCGCCAGCAGCTTGGACCGAGGGGGCCTCCCTTCACTGTACTTC. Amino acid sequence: CASSLDRGGLPSLYF.

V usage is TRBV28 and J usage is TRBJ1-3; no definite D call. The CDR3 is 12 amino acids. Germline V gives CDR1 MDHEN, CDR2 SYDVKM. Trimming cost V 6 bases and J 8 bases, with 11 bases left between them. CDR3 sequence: CASRSTGDTIYF. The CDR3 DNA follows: TGTGCCAGCAGAAGTACTGGGGACACCATATATTTT.

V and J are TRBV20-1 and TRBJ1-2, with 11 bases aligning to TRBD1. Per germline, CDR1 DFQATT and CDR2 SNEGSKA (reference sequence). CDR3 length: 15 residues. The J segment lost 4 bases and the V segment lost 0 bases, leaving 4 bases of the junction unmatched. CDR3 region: CSARDNGQGAYGYTF. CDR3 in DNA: TGCAGTGCTAGAGATAACGGACAGGGGGCCTATGGCTACACCTTC.

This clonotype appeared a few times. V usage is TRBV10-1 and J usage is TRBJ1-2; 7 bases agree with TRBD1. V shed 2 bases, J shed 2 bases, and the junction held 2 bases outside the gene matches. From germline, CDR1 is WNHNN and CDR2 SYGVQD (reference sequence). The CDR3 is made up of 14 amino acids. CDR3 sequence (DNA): TGCGCCAGCAGTGAGGGGACAGCGAACTATGGCTACACCTTC. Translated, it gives CASSEGTANYGYTF.

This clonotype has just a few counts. DNA for the CDR3: TGCAGTGCCCGACTAGCGGGAGGCAGGAGCTCCTACGAGCAGTACTTC. It encodes CSARLAGGRSSYEQYF. The chain carries TRBV20-1 and TRBJ2-7; the match to TRBD2 covers 13 bases. The V segment lost 6 bases and the J segment 0 bases; nucleotides outside the gene matches: 8. This CDR3 is 16 amino acids long. Germline loops: CDR1 DFQATT, CDR2 SNEGSKA (reference sequence).

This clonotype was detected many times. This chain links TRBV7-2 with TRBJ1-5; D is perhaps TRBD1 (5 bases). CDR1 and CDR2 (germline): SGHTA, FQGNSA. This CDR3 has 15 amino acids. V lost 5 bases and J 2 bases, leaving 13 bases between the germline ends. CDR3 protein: CASSPPGGGNQPQHF. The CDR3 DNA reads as TGTGCCAGCAGCCCGCCCGGGGGAGGCAATCAGCCCCAGCATTTT.

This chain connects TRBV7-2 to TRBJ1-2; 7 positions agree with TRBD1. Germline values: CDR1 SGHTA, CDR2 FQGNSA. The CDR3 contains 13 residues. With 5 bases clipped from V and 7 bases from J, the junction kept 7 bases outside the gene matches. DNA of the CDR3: TGTGCCAGCAGCGTTACAGGGGAAGGTGGCTACACCTTC. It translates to CASSVTGEGGYTF.

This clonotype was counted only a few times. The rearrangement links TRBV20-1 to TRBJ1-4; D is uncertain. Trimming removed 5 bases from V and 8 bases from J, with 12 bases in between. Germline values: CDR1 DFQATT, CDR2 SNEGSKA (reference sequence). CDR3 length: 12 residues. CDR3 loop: CSAWTPREKLFF. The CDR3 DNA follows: TGCAGTGCTTGGACCCCCAGGGAAAAACTGTTTTTT.